Listed below are T cell receptor beta chains from one sample, sequenced in a study of shared clonotypes between healthy human individuals. Here immunoSEQ multiplex PCR was the method, and the copy in TCRdb shows in-frame clones only, minus some. The repertoire includes around 2.5 million clones, approximately 93% of them detected once, and around 0.37% sits in the top ten. Sequenced sample: naive CD4+ T cells from PBMCs. Source of these receptors: a man aged 18-30 years in good health. Some clones in this sample may be carry-over from other donors' samples. Both conserved end residues are part of each CDR3. D genes are given only for firm matches.

CDR3aa: CAWGESGEQYF
CDR3nt: TGTGCCTGGGGAGAGTCTGGCGAGCAGTACTTC
d_gene: -
j_gene: TRBJ2-7
v_gene: TRBV30

CDR3aa: CAISEQGSYEQYF
CDR3nt: TGTGCCATCAGTGAGCAGGGTAGCTACGAGCAGTACTTC
d_gene: -
j_gene: TRBJ2-7
v_gene: TRBV10-3

CDR3aa: CASCSGAYEQYF
CDR3nt: TGCGCCAGCTGCTCTGGGGCCTACGAGCAGTACTTC
d_gene: -
j_gene: TRBJ2-7
v_gene: TRBV10-2

CDR3aa: CASGPASNEKLFF
CDR3nt: TGTGCCTCCGGGCCCGCCTCTAATGAAAAACTGTTTTTT
d_gene: -
j_gene: TRBJ1-4
v_gene: TRBV28

CDR3aa: CASSLDREYYEQYF
CDR3nt: TGTGCCAGCAGCTTAGACAGGGAGTACTACGAGCAGTACTTC
d_gene: -
j_gene: TRBJ2-7
v_gene: TRBV7-2

CDR3aa: CASSLGSTDTQYF
CDR3nt: TGTGCCAGCAGTTTGGGGAGCACAGATACGCAGTATTTT
d_gene: -
j_gene: TRBJ2-3
v_gene: TRBV28

CDR3aa: CASSQDRGPYNEQFF
CDR3nt: TGTGCCAGCAGCCAGGACAGGGGGCCCTACAATGAGCAGTTCTTC
d_gene: TRBD1
j_gene: TRBJ2-1
v_gene: TRBV7-3

CDR3aa: CASSPGTGRETQYF
CDR3nt: TGTGCCAGCAGCCCCGGGACAGGACGAGAGACCCAGTACTTC
d_gene: TRBD1
j_gene: TRBJ2-5
v_gene: TRBV7-8

CDR3aa: CASSNRERNTGELFF
CDR3nt: TGTGCCAGCAGTAACAGGGAAAGAAACACCGGGGAGCTGTTTTTT
d_gene: -
j_gene: TRBJ2-2
v_gene: TRBV6-1

CDR3aa: CATSDAKGGGNQPQHF
CDR3nt: TGTGCCACCAGCGATGCCAAGGGAGGGGGCAATCAGCCCCAGCATTTT
d_gene: -
j_gene: TRBJ1-5
v_gene: TRBV15